This TCR beta chain emerged from a study of PD-1 blockade in classical Hodgkin lymphoma. Time point denoted: newly diagnosed, previously untreated cHL patient sample. Magnetic negative selection isolated CD8+ T cells from thawed PBMCs. This clone was found once. Measured with immunoSEQ multiplex PCR; TCRdb has only the in-frame clones, and not every one. The top ten hold about 15% of the sample, which has 10,000 or so clones, 85% to 90% seen once. Germline V lookup: CDR1 SGHDT, CDR2 YYEEEE. Trimming took 4 bases from V and 2 from J, leaving 12 bases between them. This CDR3 contains 15 residues. The genes are TRBV5-6 and TRBJ2-2, with D possibly TRBD2 on 6 matching bases. Sequencing used CD8+ T cells from blood. The source is a human donor with classical Hodgkin lymphoma. The CDR3 coding sequence is TGTGCCAGCAGCCGCGGGGCGGCAAACACCGGGGAGCTGTTTTTT. It yields the protein CASSRGAANTGELFF.